These 18 T cell receptor beta chains were sequenced from one sample in a study of blood T cell repertoires in COVID-19. TCRdb keeps only in-frame clones here, not all; method: immunoSEQ multiplex PCR. Here the sample spans about 480,000 clones, roughly 89% being singletons. The specimen sequenced was peripheral blood. These TCRs come from a man younger than 35 with COVID-19, enrolled during active disease.

The CDR3 sequence is CATSRAATGTGANVLTF. The CDR3 DNA reads TGTGCCACCAGCAGAGCCGCGACAGGGACCGGGGCCAACGTCCTGACTTTC. This chain links TRBV15 with TRBJ2-6; 7 positions match TRBD1. V gave up 1 base and J gave up 4 bases; unmatched junction bases: 7. There are 17 residues in the CDR3. Germline loops: CDR1 LNHNV, CDR2 YYDKDF (reference sequence).

V and J are TRBV6-2 or TRBV6-3 and TRBJ1-2, with D hard to call. CDR3 length equals 12 residues. The germline gives CDR1 MNHEY, CDR2 SVGEGT. V lost 6 bases to trimming and J lost 8 bases, with 13 bases between them. CDR3 sequence: CASSEQYWGYTF. In DNA form, the CDR3 reads TGTGCCAGCAGCGAACAGTACTGGGGCTACACCTTC.

This clone was observed a handful of times. CDR3 nucleotides: TGTGCCAGTAGTATTCCCATCTATGGCTACACCTTC. Translation: CASSIPIYGYTF. This rearrangement joins TRBV19 to TRBJ1-2; no clear D. The V gene's germline CDR1 is LNHDA and CDR2 SQIVND (reference sequence). Trimming removed 3 bases at V and 4 bases at J, with 6 bases between. This CDR3 spans 12 amino acids.

CDR3 nucleotides: TGTGCCAGTAGCTACACGACTAGCGGGAAGACCGGGGAGCTGTTTTTT. Translated, it gives CASSYTTSGKTGELFF. This chain links TRBV14 with TRBJ2-2, with 11 bases lining up with TRBD2. The J segment lost 5 bases and the V segment lost 9 bases, leaving 11 bases of the junction unmatched. Germline V lookup: CDR1 SGHDN, CDR2 FVKESK. The CDR3 totals 16 residues.

This chain joins TRBV28 and TRBJ1-4; D is unresolved. The germline V and J ends were trimmed by 8 bases and 5 bases, with 9 bases remaining between them. Germline CDR1 is MDHEN and CDR2 is SYDVKM. CDR3 length: 12 residues. The CDR3: CASCRWNEKLFF. Here the CDR3 DNA reads TGTGCCAGCTGCCGGTGGAATGAAAAACTGTTTTTT.

The chain has TRBV19 and TRBJ2-3; 10 bases line up with TRBD1. Trimming cost V 5 bases and J 2 bases; bases outside gene matches: 10. Germline lookup yields CDR1 LNHDA and CDR2 SQIVND (reference sequence). The CDR3 runs 17 residues. The CDR3 nucleotides read TGTGCCAGTAGTTTGACAGGGGGCCCCCACCTCACAGATACGCAGTATTTT. It yields the protein CASSLTGGPHLTDTQYF.

The J gene is TRBJ1-4, the V gene TRBV2, with D uncertain. V lost 6 bases, J lost 8 bases, and 7 bases lay in between. The germline gives CDR1 SNHLY, CDR2 FYNNEI. The CDR3 has 11 residues. This chain's CDR3 is CASSPREKLFF. In DNA, the CDR3 is TGTGCCAGCAGCCCGCGAGAAAAACTGTTTTTT.

The chain links TRBV7-9 to TRBJ1-4, with TRBD1 matching 9 bases. The CDR3 is made up of 14 amino acids. The germline gives CDR1 SEHNR, CDR2 FQNEAQ (reference sequence). Unmatched junction bases numbered 2, after V lost 4 bases and J lost 5 bases. CDR3: CASSSTGGNEKLFF. CDR3 coding DNA: TGTGCCAGCAGCTCGACAGGGGGGAATGAAAAACTGTTTTTT. The full variable domain, rest sourced from reference TRBV7-9 and TRBJ1-4, is DTGVSQNPRHKITKRGQNVTFRCDPISEHNRLYWYRQTLGQGPEFLTYFQNEAQLEKSRLLSDRFSAERPKGSFSTLEIQRTEQGDSAMYLCASSSTGGNEKLFFGSGTQLSVL.

Points on this clone: Other DNA sequences in this sample translate to the same CDR3. CDR3 sequence: CASSKGGSSYNEQFF. In nucleotides, the CDR3 is TGTGCCAGTAGTAAGGGCGGGAGCTCCTACAATGAGCAGTTCTTC. V and J are TRBV19 and TRBJ2-1, with 7 bases fitting TRBD2. The CDR3 runs 15 residues. The junction had 3 bases not matched to a gene; V was cut back by 4 bases and J by 0 bases. Germline loops: CDR1 LNHDA, CDR2 SQIVND (reference sequence).

The chain couples TRBV24-1 to TRBJ2-3; 9 bases line up with TRBD2. The CDR3 runs to 17 residues. V shed 3 bases, J shed 1 base, and the junction held 7 bases outside the gene matches. Germline V gives CDR1 KGHDR, CDR2 SFDVKD. CDR3 sequence: CATSDARLAVGTDTQYF. DNA for the CDR3: TGTGCCACCAGTGATGCCCGACTAGCGGTGGGCACAGATACGCAGTATTTT.

The chain has TRBV15 and TRBJ2-2, with 7 bases identical to TRBD1. This CDR3 comprises 17 residues. V dropped 2 bases and J dropped 2; count of bases not matched to a gene: 8. CDR1 is LNHNV and CDR2 is YYDKDF in the germline V gene (reference sequence). Here the CDR3 reads CATSRPPGTVNTGELFF. The CDR3 DNA is TGTGCCACCAGCAGACCCCCCGGGACAGTTAACACCGGGGAGCTGTTTTTT.

Points on this clone: A read error may explain this, as a much larger clone is one base away. Other DNA sequences in this sample translate to the same CDR3. V gene TRBV2 combines with J gene TRBJ2-7; D is ambiguous. Germline V gene data show CDR1 as SNHLY and CDR2 as FYNNEI. V lost 5 bases, J lost 0 bases, and 5 bases lay in between. This CDR3 contains 12 residues. This CDR3 is CASSRSSYEQYF. CDR3 DNA sequence: TGTGCCAGCAGTAGGAGCTCCTACGAGCAGTACTTC.

The chain joins TRBV2 to TRBJ2-1; 10 nucleotides align to TRBD1. V was pared by 6 bases and J by 2 bases, with 4 bases of the junction left unmatched. Per germline, CDR1 SNHLY and CDR2 FYNNEI. This CDR3 is 15 amino acids long. CDR3 sequence reads: CASRPGTGAYNEQFF. CDR3 DNA sequence: TGTGCCAGCAGACCCGGGACAGGGGCCTACAATGAGCAGTTCTTC.

This clone was seen a few times. The rearrangement joins TRBV7-9 to TRBJ2-2; 9 nucleotides line up with TRBD1. Trimming removed 3 bases from V and 5 bases from J; junction bases left unmatched: 7. CDR3 length: 16 residues. Germline CDR1 is SEHNR and CDR2 is FQNEAQ (reference sequence). The CDR3 here is CASSFPGQGETGELFF. For the CDR3, the DNA is TGTGCCAGCAGCTTCCCGGGACAGGGAGAGACCGGGGAGCTGTTTTTT.

The V and J genes are TRBV19 and TRBJ2-3, with a possible D match to TRBD2 (7 bases). V was shortened by 7 bases and J by 0 bases, with 11 bases between the two germline ends. This CDR3 spans 14 amino acids. Germline V lookup: CDR1 LNHDA, CDR2 SQIVND (reference sequence). The CDR3 reads CASKAGASTDTQYF. CDR3 coding DNA: TGTGCCAGTAAGGCGGGGGCTAGCACAGATACGCAGTATTTT.

V gene TRBV9 combines with J gene TRBJ2-1; unclear D gene. With 0 bases removed from V and 8 bases from J, the gap between germline ends came to 15 bases. This CDR3 spans 15 amino acids. Germline CDR1 reads SGDLS; CDR2 reads YYNGEE. The CDR3 region has the DNA TGTGCCAGCAGCGTAGCTCTTGCTAGGTCGGATGAGCAGTTCTTC. Amino acids: CASSVALARSDEQFF.

This chain joins TRBV7-3 and TRBJ2-2; a possible D gene is TRBD2 (6 bases). V was pared by 2 bases and J by 0 bases, with 10 bases between. CDR1 and CDR2 (germline): SGHTA, FQGTGA. The CDR3 is 16 residues long. This chain's CDR3 is CASSLSGLTNTGELFF. DNA of the CDR3: TGTGCCAGCAGCTTATCGGGACTGACGAACACCGGGGAGCTGTTTTTT.

The rearrangement joins TRBV6-6 to TRBJ2-4, with D hard to call. CDR1 and CDR2 from the germline V gene are MNHNY and SVGAGI (reference sequence). The CDR3 is 15 residues long. V was shortened by 5 bases and J by 8 bases, with 19 bases between the two germline ends. The CDR3 region has the DNA TGTGCCAGCAGTAGCCGCGCGAGTTTTCGGGACATTCAGTACTTC. Protein: CASSSRASFRDIQYF.